This T cell receptor (beta chain) was documented in a study of beta chain features in type 1 diabetes (dated 2018 in TCRdb). A note on the overall study: Patients and healthy donors did not differ in mean age, gender distribution, total cell number or subset yield. A total of about 99,000,000 sorted cells were examined across all samples, and RNA yield correlated strongly with the number of cells per subset. In the study, TCRB repertoires of sorted circulating CD4+ T cell subsets from recently diagnosed type 1 diabetes patients were compared with those of matched healthy donors. Naive and central memory subsets were obtained from all 28 donors, but regulatory and stem cell-like memory subsets were isolated from only 8 patients and about 8 healthy donors. Study-wide conclusions, independent of this receptor: Because cDNA was sequenced instead of genomic DNA, highly expressing activated cells could be over-represented, though the groups showed no difference in activation or CD3 levels. Type 1 diabetes patients showed a moderate but significant shortening of TCRB CDR3 length in all four CD4+ subsets. At VDJ recombination sites, type 1 diabetes patients had fewer insertions and more deleted nucleotides, which implies abnormalities in thymic rearrangement. Naive, central memory and regulatory TCRB repertoires appeared to be more alike among patients than among healthy donors. Because small numbers of individuals were included in the HLA sub-analyses, any influence of HLA type on TCRB rearrangement was left unresolved. Shorter templates might be favored by PCR, yet because patient and control samples were amplified and corrected together, any such skew would affect both groups equally.

The entire amount of isolated RNA was reverse transcribed using the High Capacity cDNA Reverse Transcription Kit, so the sequenced TCRB transcripts were expressed ones. Naive, central memory and regulatory T cell samples underwent deep immunoSEQ sequencing, averaging approximately 3.3 million total reads per sample. Sorted cells were lysed in RLT buffer and RNA was extracted with DNase-treated RNeasy Micro or Mini kits, depending on cell number. To prevent cross-contamination, each cell subset was processed individually, whereas patient and healthy donor samples were processed jointly. Using the immunoSEQ multiplex PCR, TCRB sequences were amplified from cDNA into 87-bp fragments spanning the CDR3 region. Sequencing of the amplicons was done on the Illumina HiSeq platform. The authors' analysis ran thus. PCR bias was computationally corrected using synthetic template baselines, reads within Hamming distance 2 were collapsed, and singletons that could not be merged were discarded. Reads were aligned against IMGT so that V, D and J genes, CDR3 length and insertions or deletions at six rearrangement sites could be assigned. Within each subset, clonotype counts were normalized to the number of sorted cells before true diversity and Gini coefficients were calculated with the tcR R package. The overlap coefficient, calculated on TCRB nucleotide sequences, was used to quantify repertoire sharing. As a proxy for the pre-selection repertoire, out-of-frame TCRB sequences from naive cells were analyzed. The source is immuneACCESS, and TCRdb retained only in-frame sequences with V and J called. Part of the clones is not carried over; for the studies checked, unresolved V genes explain less than half of this, and the remainder is unexplained. That table supplies the V and J calls and clone size; D and trimming were determined from the DNA. This sample lists some 410,000 clones; about an eighth were detected once. More than 0.045% of the sample goes to the ten largest clones.

Each donor gave one peripheral blood draw, around 100 mL on average, collected into heparinised tubes. A BD FACSAria II was used to sort naive, central memory, regulatory and stem cell-like memory CD4+ T cells with a panel that included CD45RO, CCR7, CD25, CD127, CD95 and CD27. All sorted populations exceeded 95% purity. PBMCs were isolated right away by Lymphoprep density gradient centrifugation and were stained directly, without culture. To minimize batch effects, samples were stained and sorted in pairs, one healthy donor with one patient per experiment. From cysteine to valine, the CDR3 is 11 amino acids long. Solely the CDR3 DNA is kept, with 33 bases framed from the first base. V and J lose 3 bases and 2 bases, and a span of 5 bases separates them. CDR1 and CDR2, per the germline V gene (reference sequence), are DFQATT and SNEGSKA. A few counts support this clone. Its antigen target is currently unknown. The sample holds no much larger clone one base away, and base qualities are not on file.

The sequencing sample was made of naive CD4+ T cells from blood. The cell subset or site tag for this specimen amounts to: true naive CD4+ T cells. Recombination linked TRBV20-1 to TRBJ2-7, with the identity of the D gene unclear. The TCR originated in a woman aged 18-29 years in good health. The CDR3 reads as follows: CSASRTYEQYV. The nucleotide sequence is TGCAGTGCTAGCCGAACCTACGAGCAGTACGTC.